This T cell receptor beta chain was recorded in a study of HIV-infected patients and healthy controls. One entry per CDR3 protein, called by TCRdb with MiXCR from the 5' RACE reads. The sample has approximately 67,000 distinct CDR3 sequences, 15% to 20% seen once; the top ten hold approximately 5.3%. From germline, CDR1 is SGHAT and CDR2 FQNNGV. The V segment lost 4 bases and the J segment 11 bases; nucleotides outside the gene matches: 10. The CDR3 runs 14 residues. This TCR derives from a human donor in good health. Material for sequencing was CD4+ T cells from blood. This chain uses TRBV11-2 with TRBJ2-3, with 9 positions matching TRBD2. The CDR3 region is CASSSPISGGRQYF. The DNA for the CDR3 is TGTGCCAGCAGCTCGCCCATTAGCGGGGGCCGGCAGTATTTT.